This T cell receptor (beta chain) is from a study of shared clonotypes between healthy human individuals. Background on the study: Every donor yielded three CD4 naive, three CD4 memory, two CD8 naive and one CD8 memory plate.

The sorted-subset replicate PCRs were given 150 to 250 ng DNA, which is about 30,000 T cell genomes. TCRdb keeps only in-frame clones here, not all; method: immunoSEQ multiplex PCR. The sample carries about 1 million clones, approximately 68% recorded once. Points from the study as a whole: Clonotypes shared by all four donors outscored non-shared clonotypes in generation probability.

This clone was seen a few times. Its cognate antigen is unknown. The germline V gene has CDR1 SGHRS and CDR2 YFSETQ. V trimming: 7 bases; J trimming: 4 bases; junction bases outside the gene matches: 12. The length of the CDR3 is 15 residues. The chain has TRBV5-1 and TRBJ2-5; 8 nucleotides line up with TRBD1. The TCR sequence derives from a man younger than 35 in good health. Sequenced: memory CD4+ T cells sorted from blood. Subset defined: CD45RA-negative fraction. The CDR3 is CASAPDRGGPETQYF. The CDR3 DNA is TGCGCCAGCGCGCCCGACAGGGGTGGGCCAGAGACCCAGTACTTC.